This T cell receptor (beta chain) is drawn from a study of blood T cells in healthy people across ages. Looking at the study overall: T cells yielded about one barcoded beta molecule per two cells through template switching.

The second PCR ran roughly 6 to 11 cycles with a sample-barcoded 5' primer and J-beta primers. Via MiXCR, TCRdb re-called the 5' RACE reads, giving one row per CDR3 protein. The profile covers just over 1 million distinct CDR3 sequences, with around 43% appearing a single time and 15% to 20% taken by the ten largest. With 8 bases clipped from V and 6 bases from J, the junction kept 10 bases outside the gene matches. This CDR3 region has 14 residues. Study results and caveats: Unsorted PBMCs blocked a conclusive comparison of naive and antigen-experienced cells. Diversity estimates drawn from one million T cells were deemed underestimates.

On this clonotype itself: Its antigen remains unidentified.

The sequence came from a woman aged 60 to 75 in good health. Input material: blood. The J gene is TRBJ2-1, the V gene TRBV12-3 or TRBV12-4; 7 bases align to TRBD2. The CDR3 is CASRLASGTNEQFF. The CDR3 DNA follows: TGTGCCAGCCGGTTGGCTAGCGGCACCAATGAGCAGTTCTTC.